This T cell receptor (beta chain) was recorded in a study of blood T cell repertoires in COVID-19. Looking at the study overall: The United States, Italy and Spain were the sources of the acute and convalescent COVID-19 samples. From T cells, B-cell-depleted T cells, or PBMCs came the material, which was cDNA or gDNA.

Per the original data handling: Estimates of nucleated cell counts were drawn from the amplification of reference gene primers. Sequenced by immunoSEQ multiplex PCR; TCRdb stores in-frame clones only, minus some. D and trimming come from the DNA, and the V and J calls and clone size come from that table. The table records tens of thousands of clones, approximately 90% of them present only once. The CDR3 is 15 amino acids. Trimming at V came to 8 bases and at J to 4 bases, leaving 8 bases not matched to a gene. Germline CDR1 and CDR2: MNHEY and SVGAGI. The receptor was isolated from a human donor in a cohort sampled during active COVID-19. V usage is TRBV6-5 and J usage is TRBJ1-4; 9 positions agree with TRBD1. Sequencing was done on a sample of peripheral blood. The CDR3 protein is CASGSGQGINEKLFF. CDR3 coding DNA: TGTGCCAGCGGGTCGGGACAGGGTATTAATGAAAAACTGTTTTTT.